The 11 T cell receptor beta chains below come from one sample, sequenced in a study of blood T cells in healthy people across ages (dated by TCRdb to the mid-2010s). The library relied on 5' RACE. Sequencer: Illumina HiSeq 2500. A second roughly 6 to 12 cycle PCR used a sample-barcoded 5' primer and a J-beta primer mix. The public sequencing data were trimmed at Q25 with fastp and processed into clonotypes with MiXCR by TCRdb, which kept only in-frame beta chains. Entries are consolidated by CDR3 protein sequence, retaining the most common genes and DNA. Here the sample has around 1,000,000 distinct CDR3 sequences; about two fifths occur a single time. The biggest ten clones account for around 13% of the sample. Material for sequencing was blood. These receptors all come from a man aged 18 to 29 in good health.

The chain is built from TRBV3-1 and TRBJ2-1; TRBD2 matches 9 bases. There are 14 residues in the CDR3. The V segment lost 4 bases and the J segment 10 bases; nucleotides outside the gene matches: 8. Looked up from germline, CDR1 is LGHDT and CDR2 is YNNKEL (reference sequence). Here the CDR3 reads CASSRRTSDREQFF. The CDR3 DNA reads TGTGCCAGCAGCCGAAGGACTAGCGACCGAGAGCAGTTCTTC.

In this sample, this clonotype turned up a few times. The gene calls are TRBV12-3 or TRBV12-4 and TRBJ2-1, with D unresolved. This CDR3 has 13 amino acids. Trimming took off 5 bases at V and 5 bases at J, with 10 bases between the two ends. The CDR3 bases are TGTGCCAGCAGTCCCCCTAAAAACAATGAGCAGTTCTTC. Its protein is CASSPPKNNEQFF.

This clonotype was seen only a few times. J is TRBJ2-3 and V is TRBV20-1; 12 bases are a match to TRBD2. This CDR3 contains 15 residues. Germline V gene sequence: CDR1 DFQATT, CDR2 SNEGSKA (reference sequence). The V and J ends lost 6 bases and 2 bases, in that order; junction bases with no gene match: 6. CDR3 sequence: CSARTSGDVTDTQYF. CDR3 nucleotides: TGCAGTGCACGGACTAGCGGGGATGTCACAGATACGCAGTATTTT.

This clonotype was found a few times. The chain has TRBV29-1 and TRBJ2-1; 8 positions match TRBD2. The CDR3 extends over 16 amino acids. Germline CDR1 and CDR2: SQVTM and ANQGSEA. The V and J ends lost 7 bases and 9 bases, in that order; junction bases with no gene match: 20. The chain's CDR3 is CSEPIFRGGRVAEQFF. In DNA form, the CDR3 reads TGCAGCGAGCCCATATTCCGGGGGGGCCGGGTTGCTGAGCAGTTCTTC.

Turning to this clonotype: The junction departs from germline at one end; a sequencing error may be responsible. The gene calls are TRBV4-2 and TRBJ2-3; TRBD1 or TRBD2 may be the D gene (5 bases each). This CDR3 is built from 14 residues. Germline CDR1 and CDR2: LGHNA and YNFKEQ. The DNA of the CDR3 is TGTGCCAGCAACCAAAAGAGGGGAGCAGATACGCAGTATTTT. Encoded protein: CASNQKRGADTQYF.

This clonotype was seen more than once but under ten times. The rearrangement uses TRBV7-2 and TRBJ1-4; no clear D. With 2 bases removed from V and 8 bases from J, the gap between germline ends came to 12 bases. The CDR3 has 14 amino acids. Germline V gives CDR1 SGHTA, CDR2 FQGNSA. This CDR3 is CASSLNSGAEKLFF. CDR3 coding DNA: TGTGCCAGCAGCTTAAACAGCGGTGCGGAAAAACTGTTTTTT.

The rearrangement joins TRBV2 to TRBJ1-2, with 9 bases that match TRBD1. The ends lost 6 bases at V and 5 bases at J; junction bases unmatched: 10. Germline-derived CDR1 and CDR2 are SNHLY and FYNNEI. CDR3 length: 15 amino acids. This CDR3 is CASRIDRGEMYGYTF. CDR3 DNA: TGTGCCAGCAGGATTGACAGGGGGGAAATGTATGGCTACACCTTC.

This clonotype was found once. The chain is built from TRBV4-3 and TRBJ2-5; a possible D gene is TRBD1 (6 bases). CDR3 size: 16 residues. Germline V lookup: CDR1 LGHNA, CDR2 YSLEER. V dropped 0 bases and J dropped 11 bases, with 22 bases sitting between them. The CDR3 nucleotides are TGCGCCAGCAGCCAAGAGGGCGGCAGGGGTTACAATGAGCAGTACTTC. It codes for CASSQEGGRGYNEQYF.

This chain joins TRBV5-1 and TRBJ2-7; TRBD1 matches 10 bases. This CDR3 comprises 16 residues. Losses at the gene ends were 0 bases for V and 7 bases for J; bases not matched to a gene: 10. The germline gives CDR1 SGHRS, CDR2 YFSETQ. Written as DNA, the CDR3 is TGCGCCAGCAGCTTGGCTTGGGACAGGGGAGGCGATGAGCAGTACTTC. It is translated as CASSLAWDRGGDEQYF.

The CDR3 is CASSGGNYEQYF. The CDR3 DNA sequence: TGTGCCAGCAGTGGTGGCAACTACGAGCAGTACTTC. This chain joins TRBV25-1 and TRBJ2-4; no definite D call. The J call may be wrong; the DNA end is better matched by TRBJ2-7. The CDR3 spans 12 residues. The germline V gene has CDR1 MGHDK and CDR2 SYGVNS.

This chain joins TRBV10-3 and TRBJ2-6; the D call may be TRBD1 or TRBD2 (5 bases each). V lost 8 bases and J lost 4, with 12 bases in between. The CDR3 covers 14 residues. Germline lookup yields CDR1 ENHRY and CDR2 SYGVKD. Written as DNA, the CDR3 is TGTGCCATCGTCCCGGGGCCCGGGGCCAACGTCCTGACTTTC. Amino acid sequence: CAIVPGPGANVLTF.